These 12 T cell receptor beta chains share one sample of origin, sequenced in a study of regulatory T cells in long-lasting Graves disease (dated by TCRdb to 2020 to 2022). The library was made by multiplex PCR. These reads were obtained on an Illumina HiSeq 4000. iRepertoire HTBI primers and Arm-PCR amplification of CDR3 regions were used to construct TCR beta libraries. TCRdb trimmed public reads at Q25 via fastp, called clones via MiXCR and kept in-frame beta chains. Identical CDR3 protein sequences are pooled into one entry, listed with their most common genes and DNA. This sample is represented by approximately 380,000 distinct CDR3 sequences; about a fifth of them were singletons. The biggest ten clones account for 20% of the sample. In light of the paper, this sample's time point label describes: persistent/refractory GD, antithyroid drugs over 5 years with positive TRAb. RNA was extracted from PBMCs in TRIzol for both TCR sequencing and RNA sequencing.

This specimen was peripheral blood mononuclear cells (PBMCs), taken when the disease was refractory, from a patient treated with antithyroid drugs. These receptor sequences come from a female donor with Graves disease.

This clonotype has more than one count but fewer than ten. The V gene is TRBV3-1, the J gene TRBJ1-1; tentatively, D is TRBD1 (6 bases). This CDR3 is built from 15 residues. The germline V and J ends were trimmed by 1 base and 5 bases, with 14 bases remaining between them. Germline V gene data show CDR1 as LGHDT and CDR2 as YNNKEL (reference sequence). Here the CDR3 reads CASSQGVGRGTEAFF. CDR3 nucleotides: TGTGCCAGCAGCCAAGGGGTGGGGAGGGGGACTGAAGCTTTCTTT.

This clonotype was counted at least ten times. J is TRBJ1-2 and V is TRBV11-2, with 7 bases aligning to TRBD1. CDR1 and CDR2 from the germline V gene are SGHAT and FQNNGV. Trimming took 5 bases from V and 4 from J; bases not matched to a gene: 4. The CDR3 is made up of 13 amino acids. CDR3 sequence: CASSTTGPYGYTF. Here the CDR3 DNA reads TGTGCCAGCAGCACGACAGGGCCCTATGGCTACACCTTC.

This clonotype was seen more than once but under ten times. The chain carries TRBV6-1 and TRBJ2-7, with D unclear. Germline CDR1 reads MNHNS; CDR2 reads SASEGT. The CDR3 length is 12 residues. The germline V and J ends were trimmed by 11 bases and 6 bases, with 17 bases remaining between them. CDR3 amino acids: CASLETTGEQYF. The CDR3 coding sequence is TGTGCCTCGCTGGAAACCACTGGCGAGCAGTACTTC.

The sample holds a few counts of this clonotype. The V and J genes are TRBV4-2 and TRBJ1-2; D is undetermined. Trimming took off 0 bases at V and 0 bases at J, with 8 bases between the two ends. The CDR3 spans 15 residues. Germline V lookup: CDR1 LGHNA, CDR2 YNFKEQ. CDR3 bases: TGTGCCAGCAGCCAAGATCTTGAAGCTAACTATGGCTACACCTTC. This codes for CASSQDLEANYGYTF.

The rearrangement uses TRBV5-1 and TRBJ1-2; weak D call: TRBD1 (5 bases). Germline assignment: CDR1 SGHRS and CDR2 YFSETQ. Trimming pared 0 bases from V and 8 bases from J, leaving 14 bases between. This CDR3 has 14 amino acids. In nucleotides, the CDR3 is TGCGCCAGCAGCTTGGCCGGGGGGTTTGAAGGCTACACCTTC. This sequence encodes CASSLAGGFEGYTF.

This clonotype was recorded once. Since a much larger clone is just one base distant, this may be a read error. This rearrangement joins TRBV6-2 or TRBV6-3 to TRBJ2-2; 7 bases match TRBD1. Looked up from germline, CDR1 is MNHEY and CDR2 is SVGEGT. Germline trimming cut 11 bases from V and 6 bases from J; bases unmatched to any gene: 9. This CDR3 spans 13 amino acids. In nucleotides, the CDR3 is TGTGCCTGCGTTGAAGACAGGGCCGGGGAGCTGTTTTTT. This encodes CACVEDRAGELFF.

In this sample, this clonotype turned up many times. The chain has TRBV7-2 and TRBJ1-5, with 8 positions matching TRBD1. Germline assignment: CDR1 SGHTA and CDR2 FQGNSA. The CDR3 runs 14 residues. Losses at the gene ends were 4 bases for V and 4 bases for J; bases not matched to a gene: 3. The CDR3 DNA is TGTGCCAGCAGCTCCGACAGGGGTAATCAGCCCCAGCATTTT. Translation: CASSSDRGNQPQHF.

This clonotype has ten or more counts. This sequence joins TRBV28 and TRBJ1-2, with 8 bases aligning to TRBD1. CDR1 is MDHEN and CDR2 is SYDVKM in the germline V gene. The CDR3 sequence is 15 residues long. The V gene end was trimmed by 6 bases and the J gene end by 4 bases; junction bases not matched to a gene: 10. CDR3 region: CASRSGTGRFYGYTF. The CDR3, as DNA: TGTGCCAGCAGGTCCGGGACAGGACGATTCTATGGCTACACCTTC.

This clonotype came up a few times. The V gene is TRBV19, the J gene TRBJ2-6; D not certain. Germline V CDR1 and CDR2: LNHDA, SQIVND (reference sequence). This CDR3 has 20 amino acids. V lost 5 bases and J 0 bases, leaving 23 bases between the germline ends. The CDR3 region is CASSPRRPITMDSGANVLTF. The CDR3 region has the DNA TGTGCCAGTAGTCCCCGGCGGCCGATTACCATGGACTCTGGGGCCAACGTCCTGACTTTC.

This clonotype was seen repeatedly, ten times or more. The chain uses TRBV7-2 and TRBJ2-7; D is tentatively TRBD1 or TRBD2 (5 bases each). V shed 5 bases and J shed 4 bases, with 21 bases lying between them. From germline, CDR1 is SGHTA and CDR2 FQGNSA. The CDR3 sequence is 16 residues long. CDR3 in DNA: TGTGCCAGCAGCGCCCGGACACCCGGGAAACATTACGAGCAGTACTTC. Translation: CASSARTPGKHYEQYF.

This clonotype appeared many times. This CDR3 reads CASSLDRESTYEQYF. The DNA for the CDR3 is TGTGCCAGCAGCTTAGACAGGGAGAGTACCTACGAGCAGTACTTC. The J gene is TRBJ2-7, the V gene TRBV7-9; the D gene is possibly TRBD1 (6 bases). Trimming cost V 1 base and J 2 bases, with 12 bases left between them. The CDR3 loop spans 15 amino acids. CDR1 and CDR2 (germline): SEHNR, FQNEAQ (reference sequence).

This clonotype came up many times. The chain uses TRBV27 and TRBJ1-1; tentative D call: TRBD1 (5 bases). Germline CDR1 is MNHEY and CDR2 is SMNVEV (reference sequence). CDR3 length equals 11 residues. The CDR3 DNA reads TGTTCCGCACTGGGGCACACTGAAGCTTTCTTT. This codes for CSALGHTEAFF.